This TCR beta chain stems from a study of blood T cell repertoires in COVID-19. Overall study context: PBMCs, B-cell-depleted T cells, or T cells provided the cDNA or gDNA that made up the material.

CDR1 is SGHRS and CDR2 is YFSETQ in the germline V gene. The ends lost 4 bases at V and 7 bases at J; junction bases unmatched: 4. CDR3 length: 14 amino acids. Participants were aged about 18 to 89 years from 24 US areas. The table came from immunoSEQ multiplex PCR; TCRdb's copy has only in-frame clones and leaves some out. The data contain approximately 280,000 clones, roughly 89% of them seen just once; the ten biggest clones take up more than 1.5%. This TCR was sampled from a woman in her sixties who had recovered from COVID-19. Material for sequencing was PBMCs or T cells enriched from blood (not recorded which). The chain joins TRBV5-1 to TRBJ1-5; 11 bases are shared with TRBD1. Here the CDR3 reads CASSTGTGGQPQHF. The CDR3 DNA follows: TGCGCCAGCAGCACAGGGACAGGGGGGCAGCCCCAGCATTTT.